This TCR beta chain was recorded in a study of T-cell reconstitution after alpha-beta-depleted transplantation in children. Study outcomes and limitations: A year had passed since transplant, and T-cell counts and diversity by then came mostly from newly produced T cells. It was reported that alpha-beta T cells came from several hundred expanded graft clones (about two months after transplant).

TCRbeta library preparation incorporated unique molecular identifiers. In TCRdb, the PCR reads were re-called with MiXCR into one record per CDR3 protein. Of about 830,000 distinct CDR3 sequences listed, 16% are singletons. As for this clonotype: Its antigen is unidentified.

The TCR was taken from a male patient between 5 and 17 years old who had a stem cell transplant for acute lymphoblastic leukemia, so the T cells may come from the graft donor. The sample consisted of PBMCs, mostly from graft donor cells, taken 360 days after TCRalphabeta/CD19-depleted stem cell transplant.

CDR3 sequence reads: CASSQRNARSSGNTIYF. CDR3 sequence (DNA): TGTGCCAGCAGCCAAAGAAACGCGCGGAGCTCTGGAAACACCATATATTTT. This chain links TRBV11-1 with TRBJ1-3; D remains ambiguous. CDR1 is SGHAT and CDR2 is FQDESV in the germline V gene (reference sequence). V was clipped by 5 bases and J by 0 bases, with 17 bases between them. This CDR3 spans 17 amino acids.